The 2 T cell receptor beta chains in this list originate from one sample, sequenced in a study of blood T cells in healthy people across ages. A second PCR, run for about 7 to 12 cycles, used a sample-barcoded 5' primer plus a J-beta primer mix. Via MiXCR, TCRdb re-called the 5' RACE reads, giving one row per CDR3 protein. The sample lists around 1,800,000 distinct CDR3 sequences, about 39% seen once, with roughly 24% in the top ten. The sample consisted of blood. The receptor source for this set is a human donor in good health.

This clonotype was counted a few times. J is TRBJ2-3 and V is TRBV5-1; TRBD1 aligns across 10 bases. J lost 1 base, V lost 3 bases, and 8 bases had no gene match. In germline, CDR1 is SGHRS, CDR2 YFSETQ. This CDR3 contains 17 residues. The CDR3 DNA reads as TGCGCCAGCAGCTCCTCCTGGACAGGGGGAGGCACAGATACGCAGTATTTT. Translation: CASSSSWTGGGTDTQYF.

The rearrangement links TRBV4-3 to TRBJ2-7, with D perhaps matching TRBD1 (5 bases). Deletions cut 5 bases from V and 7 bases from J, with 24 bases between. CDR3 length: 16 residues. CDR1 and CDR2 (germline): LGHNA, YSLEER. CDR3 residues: CASSRRGDGHLKEQYF. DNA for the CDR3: TGCGCCAGCAGCAGAAGGGGCGACGGGCACCTAAAGGAGCAGTACTTC.